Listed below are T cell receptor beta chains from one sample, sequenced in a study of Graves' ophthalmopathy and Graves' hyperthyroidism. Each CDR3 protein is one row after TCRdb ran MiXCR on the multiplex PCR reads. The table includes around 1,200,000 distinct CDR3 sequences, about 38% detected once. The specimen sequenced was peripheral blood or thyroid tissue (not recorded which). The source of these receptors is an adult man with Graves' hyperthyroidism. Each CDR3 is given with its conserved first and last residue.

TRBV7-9	CASSPTQGSYGYTF
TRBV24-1	CATSDPVAGGTDTQYF
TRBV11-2	CASSLDRQGNQPQHF
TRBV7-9	CASGLARGQGAQETQYF
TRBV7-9	CASSFQGVTEAFF
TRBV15	CATSRDGPNSPLHF
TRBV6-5	CATHRRNSQETQYF
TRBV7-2	CASSLVTISVQETQYF
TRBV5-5	CASSLTGGPNQPQHF
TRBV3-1	CASSYRGTAGELFF
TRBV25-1	CASEGTGGGSGYTF
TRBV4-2	CASSQDSLNYEQYF
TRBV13	CASSLEGGTGTRSYEQYF
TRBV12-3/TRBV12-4	CASSPQPGTGGPNEQYF
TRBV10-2	CASSGQGFSAQAFF
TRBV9	CASSTKGTGGYTF
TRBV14	CASSQARESPLHF
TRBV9	CASSAFSRSGTGETQYF
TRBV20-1	CSATTGATHYEQYF
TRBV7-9	CAMAGDISEAFF
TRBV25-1	CASSAGDRDLLYGYTF
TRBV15	CATSREDTGITEAFF
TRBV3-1	CASSQVLETQYF
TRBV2	CASRRGQALEKLFF